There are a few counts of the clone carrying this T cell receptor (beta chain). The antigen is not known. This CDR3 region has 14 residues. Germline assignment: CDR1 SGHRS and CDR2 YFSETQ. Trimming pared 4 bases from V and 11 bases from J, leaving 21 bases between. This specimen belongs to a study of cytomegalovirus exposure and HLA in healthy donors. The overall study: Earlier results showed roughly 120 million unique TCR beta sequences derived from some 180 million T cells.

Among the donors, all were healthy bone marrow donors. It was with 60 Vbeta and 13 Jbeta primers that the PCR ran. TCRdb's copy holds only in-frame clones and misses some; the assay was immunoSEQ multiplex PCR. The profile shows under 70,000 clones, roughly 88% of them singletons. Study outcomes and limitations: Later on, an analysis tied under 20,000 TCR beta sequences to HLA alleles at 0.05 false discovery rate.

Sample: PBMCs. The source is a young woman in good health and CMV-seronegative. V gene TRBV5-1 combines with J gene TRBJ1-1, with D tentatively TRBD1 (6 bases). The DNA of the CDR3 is TGCGCCAGCAGCCAGGACGCCGGGACACCAGGGGCTTTCTTT. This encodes CASSQDAGTPGAFF.